This T cell receptor beta chain was recovered during a study of shared clonotypes between healthy human individuals. Overall study: Aged between 18 and 49, the donors were a couple of women and a few men.

Over several immunoSEQ plates, each subset's genomic DNA was distributed in even portions. Sequenced by immunoSEQ multiplex PCR; TCRdb stores in-frame clones only, minus some. The repertoire holds 520,000 or so clones, with around 74% as singletons. The length of the CDR3 is 19 residues. Germline CDR1 reads SGHRS; CDR2 reads YFSETQ. J was trimmed by 8 bases and V by 3 bases; bases with no gene match: 19. Study-wide points: It was expected that sequencing depth would affect clonotype sharing among donors.

Of note for this clone: Its specificity is not known.

The TCR comes from a woman between 40 and 55 years old in good health. Some clones in this sample may be carry-over from other donors' samples. Sequencing was performed on PBMCs. This chain uses TRBV5-1 with TRBJ2-3; 12 positions agree with TRBD1. The CDR3 DNA sequence: TGCGCCAGCAGCTGGGCCGGGACAGGGGGCGCAGGGTTGGCCGTTACGCAGTATTTT. Protein: CASSWAGTGGAGLAVTQYF.